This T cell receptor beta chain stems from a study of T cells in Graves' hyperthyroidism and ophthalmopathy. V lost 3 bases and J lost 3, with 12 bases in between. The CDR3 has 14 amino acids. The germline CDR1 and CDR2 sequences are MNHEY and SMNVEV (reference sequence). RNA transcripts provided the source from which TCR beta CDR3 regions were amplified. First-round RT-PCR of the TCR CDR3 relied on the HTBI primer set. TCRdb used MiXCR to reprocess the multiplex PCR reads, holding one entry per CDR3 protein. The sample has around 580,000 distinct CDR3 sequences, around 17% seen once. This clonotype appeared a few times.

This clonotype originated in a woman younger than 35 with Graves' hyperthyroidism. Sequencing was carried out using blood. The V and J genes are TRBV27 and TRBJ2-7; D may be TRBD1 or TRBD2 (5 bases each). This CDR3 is CASSFQEGRYEQYF. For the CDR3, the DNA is TGTGCCAGCAGTTTCCAAGAGGGACGCTACGAGCAGTACTTC.